This TCR beta chain originates from a study of monozygotic twins with cystic fibrosis. Profiled with immunoSEQ multiplex PCR; TCRdb holds only in-frame clones, not every one. The table includes about 14,000 clones, about 93% detected once. As concerns this clone: Its antigen is undetermined.

Study-level findings and limits: V usage most resembled the co-twin in 13 of 16 pairs. Unrelated CF individuals shared fewer identical clonotypes than monozygotic CF twins.

Source material: blood. The sequence came from a girl under 10 years old with cystic fibrosis.

CDR3 DNA: TGTGCCAGCAGCCCCCGGCGGCAGACGAATCAGCCCCAGCATTTT. Protein product: CASSPRRQTNQPQHF. This chain links TRBV27 with TRBJ1-5; D unclear. Between the trimmed V and J ends, which lost 6 bases and 4 bases, there was a span of 16 bases. The germline V gene encodes CDR1 MNHEY and CDR2 SMNVEV (reference sequence). The CDR3 is 15 residues long.